This is a list of T cell receptor beta chains from one sample in a study of blood T cell repertoires in COVID-19. TCRdb's copy holds only in-frame clones and misses some; the assay was immunoSEQ multiplex PCR. This table has 200,000 to 250,000 clones, roughly nine tenths appearing once. The sequencing sample was made of PBMCs or T cells enriched from blood (not recorded which). All receptors derive from a woman aged 45-60 years in a cohort exposed to, infected with or recovered from COVID-19 (not recorded which). Both conserved end residues are part of each CDR3. Fields, in order: D gene, J gene, clone size, V gene, CDR3 protein, CDR3 DNA. D genes are given only for firm matches. Not all rows give a size; the values are once, few, many and, for expanded clones, a class.

d_call: NA; j_call: TRBJ2-7; clone_size: once; v_call: TRBV5-1; cdr3_aa: CASSPVTKANGNEQYF; cdr3_nt: TGCGCCAGCAGCCCTGTCACCAAAGCTAACGGGAACGAGCAGTACTTC
d_call: TRBD1; j_call: TRBJ1-4; clone_size: NA; v_call: TRBV6-5; cdr3_aa: CASSTRQGAWEKLFF; cdr3_nt: TGTGCCAGCAGTACTAGACAGGGGGCGTGGGAAAAACTGTTTTTT
d_call: NA; j_call: TRBJ1-1; clone_size: NA; v_call: TRBV24-1; cdr3_aa: CATSGGGGSEAFF; cdr3_nt: TGTGCCACCAGTGGGGGAGGGGGATCTGAAGCTTTCTTT
d_call: TRBD1; j_call: TRBJ2-3; clone_size: NA; v_call: TRBV9; cdr3_aa: CASSVAPTGGTDTQYF; cdr3_nt: TGTGCCAGCAGCGTAGCCCCGACAGGGGGCACAGATACGCAGTATTTT
d_call: NA; j_call: TRBJ1-4; clone_size: once; v_call: TRBV27; cdr3_aa: CASSTGQYGTNEKLFF; cdr3_nt: TGTGCCAGCAGCACAGGACAGTACGGAACTAATGAAAAACTGTTTTTT
d_call: NA; j_call: TRBJ2-5; clone_size: once; v_call: TRBV2; cdr3_aa: CASRRGGETQYF; cdr3_nt: TGTGCCAGCAGGAGGGGGGGTGAGACCCAGTACTTC
d_call: TRBD1; j_call: TRBJ2-2; clone_size: NA; v_call: TRBV7-3; cdr3_aa: CASSLLGGPGELFF; cdr3_nt: TGTGCCAGCAGCTTACTAGGGGGCCCCGGGGAGCTGTTTTTT
d_call: TRBD2; j_call: TRBJ2-3; clone_size: once; v_call: TRBV19; cdr3_aa: CASSIRLAGTDTQYF; cdr3_nt: TGTGCCAGTAGTATTCGGCTAGCGGGCACAGATACGCAGTATTTT
d_call: NA; j_call: TRBJ2-1; clone_size: NA; v_call: TRBV24-1; cdr3_aa: CATSGYTGHEQFF; cdr3_nt: TGTGCCACCAGCGGCTATACAGGCCATGAGCAGTTCTTC
d_call: TRBD1; j_call: TRBJ1-2; clone_size: many; v_call: TRBV2; cdr3_aa: CASITTGAGGYTF; cdr3_nt: TGTGCCAGCATTACGACAGGGGCTGGTGGCTACACCTTC
d_call: TRBD1; j_call: TRBJ1-2; clone_size: NA; v_call: TRBV19; cdr3_aa: CASSIRRQGSGGYTF; cdr3_nt: TGTGCCAGTAGTATCCGGAGACAGGGAAGTGGAGGCTACACCTTC
d_call: NA; j_call: TRBJ1-5; clone_size: NA; v_call: TRBV6-2/TRBV6-3; cdr3_aa: CASSYGGEVPPQHF; cdr3_nt: TGTGCCAGCAGTTACGGAGGCGAGGTCCCGCCCCAGCATTTT
d_call: TRBD1; j_call: TRBJ2-6; clone_size: NA; v_call: TRBV4-3; cdr3_aa: CASSQEEDRAGANVLTF; cdr3_nt: TGCGCCAGCAGCCAAGAAGAGGACAGGGCCGGGGCCAACGTCCTGACTTTC
d_call: TRBD1; j_call: TRBJ2-7; clone_size: NA; v_call: TRBV28; cdr3_aa: CASSFPSPQHSPTGDGSYEQYF; cdr3_nt: TGTGCCAGCAGTTTTCCTTCGCCCCAACACTCGCCCACAGGGGACGGGTCCTACGAGCAGTACTTC
d_call: NA; j_call: TRBJ2-3; clone_size: NA; v_call: TRBV4-3; cdr3_aa: CASSQATAARHTDTQYF; cdr3_nt: TGCGCCAGCAGCCAAGCGACGGCAGCCCGACATACAGATACGCAGTATTTT
d_call: NA; j_call: TRBJ1-2; clone_size: NA; v_call: TRBV5-1; cdr3_aa: CASSFGGAHNSYGYTF; cdr3_nt: TGCGCCAGCAGCTTTGGGGGGGCGCATAATTCCTATGGCTACACCTTC